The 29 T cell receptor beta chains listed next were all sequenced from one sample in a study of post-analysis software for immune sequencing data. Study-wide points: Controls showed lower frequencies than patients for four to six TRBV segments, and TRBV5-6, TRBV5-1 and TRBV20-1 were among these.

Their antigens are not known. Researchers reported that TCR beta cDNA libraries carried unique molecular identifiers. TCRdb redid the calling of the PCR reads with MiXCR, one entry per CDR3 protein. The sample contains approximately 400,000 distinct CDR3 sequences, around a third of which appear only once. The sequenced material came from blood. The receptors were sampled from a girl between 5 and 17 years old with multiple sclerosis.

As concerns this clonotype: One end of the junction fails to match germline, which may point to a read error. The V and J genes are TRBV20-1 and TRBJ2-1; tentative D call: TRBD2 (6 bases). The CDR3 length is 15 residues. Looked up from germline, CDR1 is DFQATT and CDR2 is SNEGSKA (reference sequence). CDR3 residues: CSTRRRGLLGNEQFF. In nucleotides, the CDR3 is TGCAGTACTAGACGAAGGGGACTCCTTGGGAATGAGCAGTTCTTC.

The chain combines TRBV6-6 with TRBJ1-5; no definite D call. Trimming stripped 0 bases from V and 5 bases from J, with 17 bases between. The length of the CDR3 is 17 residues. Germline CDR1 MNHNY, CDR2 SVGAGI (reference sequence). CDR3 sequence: CASSYSGRSGIHQPQHF. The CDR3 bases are TGTGCCAGCAGTTACTCGGGGAGGTCGGGAATCCATCAGCCCCAGCATTTT.

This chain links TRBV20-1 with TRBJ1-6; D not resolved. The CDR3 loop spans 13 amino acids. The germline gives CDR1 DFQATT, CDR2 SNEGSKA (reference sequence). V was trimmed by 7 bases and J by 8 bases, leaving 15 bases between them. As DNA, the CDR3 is TGCAGTGGGCGTGAAGGGCGCGATTCACCCCTCCACTTT. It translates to CSGREGRDSPLHF.

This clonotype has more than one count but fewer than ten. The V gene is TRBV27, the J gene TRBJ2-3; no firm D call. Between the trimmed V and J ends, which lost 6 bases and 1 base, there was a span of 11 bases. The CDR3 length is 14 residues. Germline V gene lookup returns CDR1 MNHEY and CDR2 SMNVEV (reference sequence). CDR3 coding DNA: TGTGCCAGCAGAAAGGAATTCGGCACAGATACGCAGTATTTT. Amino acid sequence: CASRKEFGTDTQYF.

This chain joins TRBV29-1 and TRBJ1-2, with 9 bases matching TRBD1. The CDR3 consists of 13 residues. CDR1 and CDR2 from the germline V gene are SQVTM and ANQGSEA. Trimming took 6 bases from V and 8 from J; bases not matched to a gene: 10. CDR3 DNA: TGCAGCGTGGCCTACCGGGACAGGGTCGGCTACACCTTC. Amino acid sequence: CSVAYRDRVGYTF.

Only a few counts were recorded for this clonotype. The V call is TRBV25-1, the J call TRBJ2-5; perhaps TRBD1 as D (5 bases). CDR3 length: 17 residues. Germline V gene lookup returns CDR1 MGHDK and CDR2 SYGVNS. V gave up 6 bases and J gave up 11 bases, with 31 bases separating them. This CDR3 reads CASRCPIGADPPFGQYF. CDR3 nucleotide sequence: TGTGCCAGCAGGTGCCCTATTGGGGCGGATCCCCCCTTTGGGCAGTACTTC.

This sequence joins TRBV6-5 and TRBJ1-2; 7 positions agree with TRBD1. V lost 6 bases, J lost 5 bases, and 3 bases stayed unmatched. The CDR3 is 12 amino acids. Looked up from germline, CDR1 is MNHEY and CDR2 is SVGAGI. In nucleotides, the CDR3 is TGTGCCAGCAGCAAGACAGGGTATGGCTACACCTTC. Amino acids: CASSKTGYGYTF.

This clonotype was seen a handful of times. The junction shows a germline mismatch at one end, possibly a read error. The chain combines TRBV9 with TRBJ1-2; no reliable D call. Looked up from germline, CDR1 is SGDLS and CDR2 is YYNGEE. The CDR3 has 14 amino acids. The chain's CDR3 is CASSRDLAGYGYTF. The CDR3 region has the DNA TGTGCCAGCAGTCGAGACCTTGCGGGCTATGGCTACACCTTT. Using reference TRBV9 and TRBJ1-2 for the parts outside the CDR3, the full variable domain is DSGVTQTPKHLITATGQRVTLRCSPRSGDLSVYWYQQSLDQGLQFLIQYYNGEERAKGNILERFSAQQFPDLHSELNLSSLELGDSALYFCASSRDLAGYGYTFGSGTRLTVV.

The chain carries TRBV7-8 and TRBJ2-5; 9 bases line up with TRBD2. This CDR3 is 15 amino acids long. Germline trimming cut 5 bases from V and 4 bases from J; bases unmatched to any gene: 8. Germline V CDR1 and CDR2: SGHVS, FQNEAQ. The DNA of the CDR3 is TGTGCCAGCAGCGTGCGGGGGGGCAAGTCAGAGACCCAGTACTTC. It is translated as CASSVRGGKSETQYF.

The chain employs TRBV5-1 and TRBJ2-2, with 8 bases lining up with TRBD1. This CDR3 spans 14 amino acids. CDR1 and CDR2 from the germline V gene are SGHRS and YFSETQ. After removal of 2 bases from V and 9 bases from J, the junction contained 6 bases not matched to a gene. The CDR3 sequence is CASSFGQGVRELFF. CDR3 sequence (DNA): TGCGCCAGCAGCTTTGGACAGGGAGTCCGGGAGCTGTTTTTT.

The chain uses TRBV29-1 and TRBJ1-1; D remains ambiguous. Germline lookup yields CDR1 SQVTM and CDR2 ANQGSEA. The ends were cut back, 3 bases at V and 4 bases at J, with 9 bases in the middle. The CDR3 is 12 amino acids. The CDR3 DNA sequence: TGCAGCGTTGAGAGGGAGGGCACTGAAGCTTTCTTT. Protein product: CSVEREGTEAFF. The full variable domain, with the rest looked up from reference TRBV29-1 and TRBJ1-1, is SAVISQKPSRDICQRGTSLTIQCQVDSQVTMMFWYRQQPGQSLTLIATANQGSEATYESGFVIDKFPISRPNLTFSTLTVSNMSPEDSSIYLCSVEREGTEAFFGQGTRLTVV.

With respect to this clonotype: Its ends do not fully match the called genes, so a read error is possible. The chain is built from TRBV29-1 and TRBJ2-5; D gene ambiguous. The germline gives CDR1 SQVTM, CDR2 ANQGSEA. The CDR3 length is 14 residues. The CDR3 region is CGVGPRLYQETQYF. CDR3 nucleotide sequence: TGCGGCGTTGGGCCGCGGCTGTACCAAGAGACCCAGTACTTC.

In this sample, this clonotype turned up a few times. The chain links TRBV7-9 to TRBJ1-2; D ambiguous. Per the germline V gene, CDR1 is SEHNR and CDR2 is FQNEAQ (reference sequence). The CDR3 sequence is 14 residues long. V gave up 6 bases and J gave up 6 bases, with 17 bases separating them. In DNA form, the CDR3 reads TGTGCCAGCAGGTTGCCGGCAACTACGGATGGCTACACCTTC. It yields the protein CASRLPATTDGYTF.

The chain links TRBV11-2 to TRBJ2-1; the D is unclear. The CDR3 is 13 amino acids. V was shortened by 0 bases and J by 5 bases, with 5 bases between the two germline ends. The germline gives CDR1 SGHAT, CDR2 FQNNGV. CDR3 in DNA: TGTGCCAGCAGCTTAGATCTAAACAATGAGCAGTTCTTC. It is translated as CASSLDLNNEQFF.

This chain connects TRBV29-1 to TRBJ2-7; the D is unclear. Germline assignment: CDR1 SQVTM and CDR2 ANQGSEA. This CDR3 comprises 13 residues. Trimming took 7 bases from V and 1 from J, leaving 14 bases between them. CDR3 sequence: CSAYSGRSYEQYF. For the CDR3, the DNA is TGCAGCGCATATAGTGGTAGGTCCTACGAGCAGTACTTC.

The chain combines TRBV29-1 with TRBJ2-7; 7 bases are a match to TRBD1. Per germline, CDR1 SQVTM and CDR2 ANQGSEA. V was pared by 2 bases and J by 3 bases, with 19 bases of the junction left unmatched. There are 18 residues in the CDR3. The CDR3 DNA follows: TGCAGCGTTGAACTCGTAGACAACCGGGACAGAAGTAACTACGAGCAGTACTTC. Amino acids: CSVELVDNRDRSNYEQYF.

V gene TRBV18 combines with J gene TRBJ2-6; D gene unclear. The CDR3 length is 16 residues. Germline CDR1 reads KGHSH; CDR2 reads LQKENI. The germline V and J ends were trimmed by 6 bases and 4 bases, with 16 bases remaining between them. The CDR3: CASSPNVSWGANVLTF. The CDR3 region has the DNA TGTGCCAGCTCGCCCAACGTATCGTGGGGGGCCAACGTCCTGACTTTC.

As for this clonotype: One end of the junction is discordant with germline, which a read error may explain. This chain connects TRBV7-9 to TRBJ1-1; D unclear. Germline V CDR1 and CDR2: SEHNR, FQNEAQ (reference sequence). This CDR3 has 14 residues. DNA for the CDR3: TGTGCCAGCAGCCCAACCTATGTGAAAACTGAAGCTTTCTTT. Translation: CASSPTYVKTEAFF. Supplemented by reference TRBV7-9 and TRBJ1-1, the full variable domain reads DTGVSQNPRHKITKRGQNVTFRCDPISEHNRLYWYRQTLGQGPEFLTYFQNEAQLEKSRLLSDRFSAERPKGSFSTLEIQRTEQGDSAMYLCASSPTYVKTEAFFGQGTRLTVV.

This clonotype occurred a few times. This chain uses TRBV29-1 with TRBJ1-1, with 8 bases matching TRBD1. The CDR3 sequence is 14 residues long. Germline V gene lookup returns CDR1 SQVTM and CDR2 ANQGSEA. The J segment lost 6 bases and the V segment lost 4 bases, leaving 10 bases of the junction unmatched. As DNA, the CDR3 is TGCAGCGTTGTCCGTGGACAGGGATTCTCTGAAGCTTTCTTT. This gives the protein CSVVRGQGFSEAFF.

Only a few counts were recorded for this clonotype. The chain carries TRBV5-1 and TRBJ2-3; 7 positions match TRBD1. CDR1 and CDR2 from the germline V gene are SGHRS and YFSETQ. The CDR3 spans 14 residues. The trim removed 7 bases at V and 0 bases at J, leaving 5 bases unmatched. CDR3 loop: CASGRDSSTDTQYF. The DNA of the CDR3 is TGCGCCAGCGGTCGGGACAGTAGCACAGATACGCAGTATTTT.

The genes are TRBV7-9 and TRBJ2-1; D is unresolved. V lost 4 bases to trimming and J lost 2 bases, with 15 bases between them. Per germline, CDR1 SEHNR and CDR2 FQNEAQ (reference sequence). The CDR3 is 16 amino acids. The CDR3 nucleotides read TGTGCCAGCAGCTCACTCGGGCCCAAAGCCTACAATGAGCAGTTCTTC. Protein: CASSSLGPKAYNEQFF.

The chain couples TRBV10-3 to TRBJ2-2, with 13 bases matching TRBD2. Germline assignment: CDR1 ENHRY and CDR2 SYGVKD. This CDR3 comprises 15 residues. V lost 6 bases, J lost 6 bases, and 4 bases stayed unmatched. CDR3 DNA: TGTGCCATCAGCCCGACTAGCGGGGGGCCCGGGGAGCTGTTTTTT. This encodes CAISPTSGGPGELFF.

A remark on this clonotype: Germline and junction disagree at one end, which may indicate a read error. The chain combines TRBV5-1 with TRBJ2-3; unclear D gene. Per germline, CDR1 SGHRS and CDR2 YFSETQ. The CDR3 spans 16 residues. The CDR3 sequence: CASSYTGGASTDTRYF. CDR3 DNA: TGCGCCAGCAGCTACACTGGTGGAGCAAGCACAGATACGCGGTATTTT.

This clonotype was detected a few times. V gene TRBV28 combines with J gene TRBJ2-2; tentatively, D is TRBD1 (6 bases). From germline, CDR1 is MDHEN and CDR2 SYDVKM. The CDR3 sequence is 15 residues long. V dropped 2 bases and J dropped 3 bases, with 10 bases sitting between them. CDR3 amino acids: CASSLPGTYTGELFF. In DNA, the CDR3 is TGTGCCAGCAGTTTACCGGGGACATACACCGGGGAGCTGTTTTTT.

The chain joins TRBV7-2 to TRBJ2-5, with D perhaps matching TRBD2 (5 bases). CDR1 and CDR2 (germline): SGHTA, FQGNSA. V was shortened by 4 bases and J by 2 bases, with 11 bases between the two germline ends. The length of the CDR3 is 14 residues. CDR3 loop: CASSSEREQETQYF. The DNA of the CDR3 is TGTGCCAGCAGCTCCGAGAGGGAGCAAGAGACCCAGTACTTC.

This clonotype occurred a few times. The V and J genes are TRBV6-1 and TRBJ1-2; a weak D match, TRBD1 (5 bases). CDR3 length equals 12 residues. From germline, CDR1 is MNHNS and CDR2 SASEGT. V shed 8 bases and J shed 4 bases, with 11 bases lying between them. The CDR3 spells CASSVTGYGYTF. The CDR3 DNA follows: TGTGCCAGCTCTGTCACAGGCTATGGCTACACCTTC.

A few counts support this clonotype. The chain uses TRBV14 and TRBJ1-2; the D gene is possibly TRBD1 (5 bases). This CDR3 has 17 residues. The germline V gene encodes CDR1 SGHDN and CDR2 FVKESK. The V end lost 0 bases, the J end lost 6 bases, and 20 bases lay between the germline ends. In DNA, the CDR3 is TGTGCCAGCAGCCAAGATCAGTATGGGGCGCGGCAAAATGGCTACACCTTC. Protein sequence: CASSQDQYGARQNGYTF.

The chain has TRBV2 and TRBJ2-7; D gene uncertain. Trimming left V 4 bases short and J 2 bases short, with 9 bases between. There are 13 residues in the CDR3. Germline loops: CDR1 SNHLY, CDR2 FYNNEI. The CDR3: CASSGINPYEQYF. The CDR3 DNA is TGTGCCAGCAGTGGGATAAATCCCTACGAGCAGTACTTC.

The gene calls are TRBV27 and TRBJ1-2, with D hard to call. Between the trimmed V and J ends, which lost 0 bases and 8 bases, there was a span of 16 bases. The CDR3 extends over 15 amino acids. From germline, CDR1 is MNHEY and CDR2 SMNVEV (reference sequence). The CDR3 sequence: CASSLSRNGLSGYTF. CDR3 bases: TGTGCCAGCAGTTTATCTCGTAACGGGCTCAGCGGCTACACCTTC.